This paragraph covers one T cell receptor (beta chain) sequence. This clone was detected only once. It has no known antigen specificity. The sample holds no much larger clone one base away, and base qualities are not on file. V is reduced by 2 bases and J by 0 bases, leaving a spacing of 8 bases between them. According to the germline V gene, CDR1 reads MNHEY and CDR2 reads SVGEGT. CDR3 length: 15 amino acids, cysteine to phenylalanine. Solely the CDR3 DNA is kept, with 45 bases framed from the first base. The data were taken from a study of blood T cell repertoires in COVID-19 (dated by TCRdb to 2020 to 2022). Describing the broader study: Collaborator samples came from the United States, Italy and Spain and covered acute and convalescent phases of COVID-19. The repertoires were released in a freely available public database meant as a resource for research on the immune response to SARS-CoV-2. Subjects who had been exposed to COVID-19, were actively infected with it, or had recovered from it provided the deeply sampled blood TCRbeta repertoires that made up the dataset. Samples were obtained from the ongoing ImmuneRACE study (first 160 participants) and from 1,254 subjects provided by 6 global collaborators. HLA class I and class II types, where available, came from metadata supplied by the sample provider rather than from assay-based typing. Nearly every sample came with metadata listing a de-identified subject ID, COVID-19 status, age in years and sex. The material from the prospective study consisted of cDNA or gDNA derived from T cells, B-cell-depleted T cells, or PBMCs. Overall study results and their limits: Clinical and demographic metadata were provided uncurated, with the amount varying by source and participant.

Each collaborating institution followed its own protocols to collect whole blood in K2EDTA tubes. Collaborator samples were shipped for TCRbeta analysis as frozen whole blood, isolated PBMCs, or DNA extracted from either sample type. TCRbeta CDR3 regions were amplified from genomic DNA using the immunoSEQ Assay, a bias-controlled multiplex PCR. The original pipeline was this. The number of nucleated cells in each sample was estimated by amplification of reference gene primers within the assay. Sequence reads were collapsed and filtered to measure the absolute abundance of every unique TCRbeta CDR3 rearrangement. For each sample, productive Simpson clonality was calculated as the square root of Simpson's diversity index over productive rearrangements. In its TCRdb copy, this immuneACCESS table keeps in-frame sequences only and misses some clones. Where compared with another copy, unresolved V genes explain less than half of these, and the others have no known cause. V, J and clone size are those of that table, while D and trimming were read from the DNA. The sample table shows under 200,000 clones, and 86% are seen once. 3% to 4% of the sample is taken by the ten largest.

Material for sequencing was peripheral blood. The V gene is TRBV6-2 or TRBV6-3 and the J gene is TRBJ1-3; the D gene is not confidently resolved. The TCR was taken from a man between 65 and 80 years old with acute or convalescent COVID-19. The DNA sequence is as follows: TGTGCCAGCAGTTACCCTCCGAGCTCTGGAAACACCATATATTTT. Its amino acids are CASSYPPSSGNTIYF.